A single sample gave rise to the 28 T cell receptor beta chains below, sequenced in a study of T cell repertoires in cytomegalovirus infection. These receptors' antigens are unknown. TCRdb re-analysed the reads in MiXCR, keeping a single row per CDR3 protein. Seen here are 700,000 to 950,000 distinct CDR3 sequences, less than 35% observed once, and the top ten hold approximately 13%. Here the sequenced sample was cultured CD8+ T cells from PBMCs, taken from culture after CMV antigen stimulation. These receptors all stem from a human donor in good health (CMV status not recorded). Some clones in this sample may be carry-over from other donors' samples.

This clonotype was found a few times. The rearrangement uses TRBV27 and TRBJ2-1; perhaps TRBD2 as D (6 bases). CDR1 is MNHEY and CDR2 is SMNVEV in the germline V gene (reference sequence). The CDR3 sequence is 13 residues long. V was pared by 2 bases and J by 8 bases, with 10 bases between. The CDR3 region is CASSLLWGDEQFF. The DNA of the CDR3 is TGTGCCAGCAGTTTACTGTGGGGGGATGAGCAGTTCTTC.

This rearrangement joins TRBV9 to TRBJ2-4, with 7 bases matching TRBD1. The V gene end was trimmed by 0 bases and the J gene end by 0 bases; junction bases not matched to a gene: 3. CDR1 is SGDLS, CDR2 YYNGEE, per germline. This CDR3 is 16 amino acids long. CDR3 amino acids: CASSVGTGIAKNIQYF. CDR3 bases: TGTGCCAGCAGCGTAGGGACAGGAATAGCCAAAAACATTCAGTACTTC.

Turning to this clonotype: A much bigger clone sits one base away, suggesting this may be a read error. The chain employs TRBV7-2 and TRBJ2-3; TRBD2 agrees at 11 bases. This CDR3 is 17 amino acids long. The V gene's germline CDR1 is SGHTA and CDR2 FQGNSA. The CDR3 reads CANSLVPSGGLRDTQYF. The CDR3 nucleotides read TGTGCCAACAGCTTAGTCCCTAGCGGGGGGCTAAGAGATACGCAGTATTTT.

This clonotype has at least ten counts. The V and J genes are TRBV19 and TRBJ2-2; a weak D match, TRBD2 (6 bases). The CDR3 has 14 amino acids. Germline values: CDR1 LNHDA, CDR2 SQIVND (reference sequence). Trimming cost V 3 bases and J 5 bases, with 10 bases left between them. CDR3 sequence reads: CASSIGRGTGELFF. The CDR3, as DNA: TGTGCCAGTAGTATCGGACGGGGGACCGGGGAGCTGTTTTTT. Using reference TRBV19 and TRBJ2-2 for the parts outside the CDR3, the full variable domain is DGGITQSPKYLFRKEGQNVTLSCEQNLNHDAMYWYRQDPGQGLRLIYYSQIVNDFQKGDIAEGYSVSREKKESFPLTVTSAQKNPTAFYLCASSIGRGTGELFFGEGSRLTVL.

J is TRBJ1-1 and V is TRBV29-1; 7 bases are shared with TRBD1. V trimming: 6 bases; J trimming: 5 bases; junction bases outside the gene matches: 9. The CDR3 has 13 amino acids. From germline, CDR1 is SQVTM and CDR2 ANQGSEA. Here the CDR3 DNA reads TGCAGCGTAACCCAGGGGGTGGGAACTGAAGCTTTCTTT. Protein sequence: CSVTQGVGTEAFF.

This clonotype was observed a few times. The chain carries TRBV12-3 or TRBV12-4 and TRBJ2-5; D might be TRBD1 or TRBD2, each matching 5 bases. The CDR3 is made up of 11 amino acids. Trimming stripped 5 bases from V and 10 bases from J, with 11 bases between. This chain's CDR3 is CASSDLGDQYF. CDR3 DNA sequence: TGTGCCAGCAGTGATCTGGGGGACCAGTACTTC.

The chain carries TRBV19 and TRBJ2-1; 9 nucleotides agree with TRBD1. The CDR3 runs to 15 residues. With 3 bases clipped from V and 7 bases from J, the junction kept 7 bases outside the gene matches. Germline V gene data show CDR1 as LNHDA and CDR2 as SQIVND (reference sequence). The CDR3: CASSIMSTGGNEQFF. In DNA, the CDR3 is TGTGCCAGTAGTATTATGTCGACAGGGGGGAATGAGCAGTTCTTC.

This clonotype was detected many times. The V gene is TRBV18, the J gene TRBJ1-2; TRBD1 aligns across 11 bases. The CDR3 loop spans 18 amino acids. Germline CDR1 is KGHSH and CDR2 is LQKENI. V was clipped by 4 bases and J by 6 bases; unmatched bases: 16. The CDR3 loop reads CASSLSGQGAIFVDGYTF. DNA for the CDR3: TGTGCCAGCTCACTTTCTGGACAGGGGGCAATTTTTGTTGATGGCTACACCTTC.

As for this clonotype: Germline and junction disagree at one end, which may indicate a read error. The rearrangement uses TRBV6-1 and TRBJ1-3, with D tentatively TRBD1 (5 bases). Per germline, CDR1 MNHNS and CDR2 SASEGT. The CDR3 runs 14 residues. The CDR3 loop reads CANSHRDPGNTIYF. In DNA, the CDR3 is TGTGCCAACAGTCACCGGGACCCTGGAAACACCATATATTTT.

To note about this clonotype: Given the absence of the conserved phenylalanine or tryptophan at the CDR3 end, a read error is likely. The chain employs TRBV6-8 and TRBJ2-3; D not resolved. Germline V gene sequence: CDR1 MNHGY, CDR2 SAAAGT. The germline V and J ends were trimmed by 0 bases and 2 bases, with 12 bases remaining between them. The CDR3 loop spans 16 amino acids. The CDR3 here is CASSYSEVFNTDTQYY. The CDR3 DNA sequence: TGTGCCAGCAGTTACTCGGAAGTCTTTAACACAGATACGCAGTATTAT.

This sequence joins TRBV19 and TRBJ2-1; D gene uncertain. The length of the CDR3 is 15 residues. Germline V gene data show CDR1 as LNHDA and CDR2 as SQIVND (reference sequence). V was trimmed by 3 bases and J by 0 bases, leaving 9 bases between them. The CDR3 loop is CASSMGSSSYNEQFF. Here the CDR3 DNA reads TGTGCCAGTAGTATGGGGTCCAGCTCCTACAATGAGCAGTTCTTC.

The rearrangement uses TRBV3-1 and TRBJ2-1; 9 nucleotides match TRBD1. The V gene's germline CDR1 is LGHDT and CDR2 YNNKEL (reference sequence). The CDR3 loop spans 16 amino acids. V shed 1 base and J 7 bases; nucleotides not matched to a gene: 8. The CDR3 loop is CASSQVVTGGRNEQFF. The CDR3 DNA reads TGTGCCAGCAGCCAAGTTGTGACAGGGGGTCGGAATGAGCAGTTCTTC.

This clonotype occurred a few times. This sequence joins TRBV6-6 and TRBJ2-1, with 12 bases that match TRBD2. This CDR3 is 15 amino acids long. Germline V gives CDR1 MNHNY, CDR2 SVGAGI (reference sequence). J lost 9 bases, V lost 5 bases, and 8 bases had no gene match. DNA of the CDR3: TGTGCCAGCAGTCCCTCACTAGCGGGGGGCCTTGAGCAGTTCTTC. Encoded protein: CASSPSLAGGLEQFF.

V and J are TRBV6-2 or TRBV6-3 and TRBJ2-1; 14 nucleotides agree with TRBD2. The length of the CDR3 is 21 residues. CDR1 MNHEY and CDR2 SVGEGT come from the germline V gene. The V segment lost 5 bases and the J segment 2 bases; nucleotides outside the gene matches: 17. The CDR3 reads CASSPVTGTSGGTGPYNEQFF. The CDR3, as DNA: TGTGCCAGCAGTCCCGTCACCGGGACTAGCGGGGGCACTGGACCCTACAATGAGCAGTTCTTC.

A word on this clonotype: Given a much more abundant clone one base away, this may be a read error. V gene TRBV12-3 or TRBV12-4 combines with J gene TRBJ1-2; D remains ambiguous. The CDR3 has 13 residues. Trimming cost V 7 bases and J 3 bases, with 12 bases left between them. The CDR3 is CASIIQPYYGYTF. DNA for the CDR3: TGTGCCAGCATTATACAGCCGTACTATGGCTACACCTTC.

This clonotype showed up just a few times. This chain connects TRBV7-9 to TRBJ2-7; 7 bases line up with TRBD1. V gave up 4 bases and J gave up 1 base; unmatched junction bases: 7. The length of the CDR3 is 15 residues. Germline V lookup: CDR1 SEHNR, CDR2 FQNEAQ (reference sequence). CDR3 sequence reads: CASSSETGPSYEQYF. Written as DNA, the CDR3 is TGTGCCAGCAGCTCAGAGACAGGGCCTTCCTACGAGCAGTACTTC. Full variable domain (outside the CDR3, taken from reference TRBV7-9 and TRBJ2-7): DTGVSQNPRHKITKRGQNVTFRCDPISEHNRLYWYRQTLGQGPEFLTYFQNEAQLEKSRLLSDRFSAERPKGSFSTLEIQRTEQGDSAMYLCASSSETGPSYEQYFGPGTRLTVT.

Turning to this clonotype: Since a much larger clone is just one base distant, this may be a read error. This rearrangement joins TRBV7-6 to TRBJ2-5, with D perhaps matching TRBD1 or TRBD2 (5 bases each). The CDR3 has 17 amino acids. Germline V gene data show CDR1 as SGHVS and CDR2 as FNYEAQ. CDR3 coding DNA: TGTGTCGGAGCTACCGGGACGGACAAGTCGGGGAAAGAGACCCAGTACTTC. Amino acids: CVGATGTDKSGKETQYF.

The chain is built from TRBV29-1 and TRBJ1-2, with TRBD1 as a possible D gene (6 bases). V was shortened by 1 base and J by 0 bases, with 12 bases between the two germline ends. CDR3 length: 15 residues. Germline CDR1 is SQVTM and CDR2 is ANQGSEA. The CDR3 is CSVEGQQGTNYGYTF. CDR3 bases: TGCAGCGTTGAAGGTCAACAGGGCACTAACTATGGCTACACCTTC.

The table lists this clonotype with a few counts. The CDR3 here is CSGAAGGPENEQFF. The CDR3 DNA is TGCAGCGGTGCAGCGGGGGGGCCAGAGAATGAGCAGTTCTTC. V is TRBV29-1 and J is TRBJ2-1, with TRBD2 matching over 10 bases. CDR1 and CDR2 (germline): SQVTM, ANQGSEA. With 7 bases clipped from V and 7 bases from J, the junction kept 10 bases outside the gene matches. The CDR3 length is 14 residues.

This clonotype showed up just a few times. In DNA form, the CDR3 reads TGTGCCAGCAGTCATACGCGGGACGGGGCCGTTCGGGAGCTGTTTTTT. Translation gives CASSHTRDGAVRELFF. The chain uses TRBV5-5 and TRBJ2-2, with a weak D call TRBD2 (6 bases). CDR1 is SGHKS, CDR2 YYEKEE, per germline (reference sequence). The CDR3 has 16 amino acids. The germline V and J ends were trimmed by 5 bases and 9 bases, with 23 bases remaining between them.

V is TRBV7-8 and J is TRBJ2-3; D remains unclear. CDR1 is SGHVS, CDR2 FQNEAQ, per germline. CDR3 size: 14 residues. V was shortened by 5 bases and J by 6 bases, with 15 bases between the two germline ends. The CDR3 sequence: CASSPRASADTQYF. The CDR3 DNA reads TGTGCCAGCAGCCCCCGGGCCTCCGCGGATACGCAGTATTTT.

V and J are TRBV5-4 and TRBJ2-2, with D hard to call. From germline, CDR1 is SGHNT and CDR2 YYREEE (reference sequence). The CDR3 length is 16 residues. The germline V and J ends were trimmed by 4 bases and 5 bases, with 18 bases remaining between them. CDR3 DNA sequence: TGTGCCAGCAGCCCCGAGGTCTACGGAAGAACCGGGGAGCTGTTTTTT. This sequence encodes CASSPEVYGRTGELFF.

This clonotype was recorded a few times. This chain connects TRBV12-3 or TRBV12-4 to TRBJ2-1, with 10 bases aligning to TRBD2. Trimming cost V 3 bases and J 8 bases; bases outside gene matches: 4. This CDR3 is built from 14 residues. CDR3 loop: CASSFSGGSDEQFF. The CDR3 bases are TGTGCCAGCAGTTTTAGCGGGGGGTCGGATGAGCAGTTCTTC.

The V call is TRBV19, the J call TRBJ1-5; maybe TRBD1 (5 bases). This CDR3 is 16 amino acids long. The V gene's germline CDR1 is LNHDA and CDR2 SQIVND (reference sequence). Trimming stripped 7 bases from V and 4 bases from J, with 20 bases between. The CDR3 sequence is CASIPTADGGNQPQHF. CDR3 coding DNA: TGTGCCAGTATTCCTACAGCGGACGGGGGGAATCAGCCCCAGCATTTT.

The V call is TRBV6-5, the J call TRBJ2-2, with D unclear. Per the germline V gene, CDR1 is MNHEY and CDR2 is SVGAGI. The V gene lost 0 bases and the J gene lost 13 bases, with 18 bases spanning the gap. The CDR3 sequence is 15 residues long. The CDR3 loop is CASSYSNSFPSGLFF. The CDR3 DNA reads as TGTGCCAGCAGTTACTCCAACTCGTTCCCAAGTGGGCTGTTTTTT.

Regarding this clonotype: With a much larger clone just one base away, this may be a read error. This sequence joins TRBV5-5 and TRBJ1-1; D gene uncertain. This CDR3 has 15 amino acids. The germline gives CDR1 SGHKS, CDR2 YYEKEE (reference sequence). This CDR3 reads CASSLVPNVDTEALF. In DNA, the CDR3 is TGTGCCAGCAGCCTGGTTCCCAATGTTGACACTGAAGCTCTCTTT.

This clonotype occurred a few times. CDR3 residues: CASGRTGLYDGGTEAFF. The DNA of the CDR3 is TGTGCCAGCGGTAGGACAGGGTTGTATGATGGGGGCACTGAAGCTTTCTTT. The V gene is TRBV27, the J gene TRBJ1-1; the match to TRBD1 covers 8 bases. The CDR3 spans 17 residues. Germline V lookup: CDR1 MNHEY, CDR2 SMNVEV (reference sequence). The V segment lost 8 bases and the J segment 4 bases; nucleotides outside the gene matches: 18.

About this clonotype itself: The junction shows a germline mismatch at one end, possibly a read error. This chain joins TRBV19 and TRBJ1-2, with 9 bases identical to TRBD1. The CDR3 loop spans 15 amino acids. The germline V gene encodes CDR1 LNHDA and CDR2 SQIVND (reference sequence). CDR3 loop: CTSAEWDRVNYGYTF. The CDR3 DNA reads TGTACCAGCGCCGAGTGGGACAGGGTGAACTATGGCTACACCTTC.